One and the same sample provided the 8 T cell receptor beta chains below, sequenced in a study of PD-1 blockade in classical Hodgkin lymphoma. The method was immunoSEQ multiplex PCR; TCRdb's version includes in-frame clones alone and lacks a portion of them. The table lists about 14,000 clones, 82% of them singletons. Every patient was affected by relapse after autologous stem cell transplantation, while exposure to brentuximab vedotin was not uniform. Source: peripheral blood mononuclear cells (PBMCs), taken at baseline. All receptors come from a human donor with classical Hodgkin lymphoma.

The CDR3 DNA is TGTGCCAGCAGTTCCTGGACAGGGGGCCCATACGAGCAGTACTTC. It translates to CASSSWTGGPYEQYF. V and J are TRBV28 and TRBJ2-7; 11 nucleotides line up with TRBD1. J was trimmed by 4 bases and V by 4 bases; bases with no gene match: 6. Per the germline V gene, CDR1 is MDHEN and CDR2 is SYDVKM. CDR3 length equals 15 residues.

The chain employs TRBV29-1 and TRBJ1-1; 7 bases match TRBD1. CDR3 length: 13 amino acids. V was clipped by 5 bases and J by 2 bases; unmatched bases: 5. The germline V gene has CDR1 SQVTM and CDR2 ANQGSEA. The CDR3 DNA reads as TGCAGCGTTAGGGGACAGTTAAACACTGAAGCTTTCTTT. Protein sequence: CSVRGQLNTEAFF.

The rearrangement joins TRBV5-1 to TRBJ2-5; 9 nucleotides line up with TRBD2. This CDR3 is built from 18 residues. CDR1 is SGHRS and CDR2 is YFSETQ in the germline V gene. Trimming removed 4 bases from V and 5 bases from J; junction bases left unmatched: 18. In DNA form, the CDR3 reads TGCGCCAGCAGCGTTCCATTTTGGTTGCGGGGGGGCCCTGAGACCCAGTACTTC. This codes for CASSVPFWLRGGPETQYF.

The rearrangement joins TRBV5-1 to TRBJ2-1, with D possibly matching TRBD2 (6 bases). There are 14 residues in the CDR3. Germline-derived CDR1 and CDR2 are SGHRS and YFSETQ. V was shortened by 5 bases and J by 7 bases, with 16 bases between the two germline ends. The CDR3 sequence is CASRGYGGGNEQFF. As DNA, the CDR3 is TGCGCCAGCAGGGGGTACGGGGGAGGTAATGAGCAGTTCTTC.

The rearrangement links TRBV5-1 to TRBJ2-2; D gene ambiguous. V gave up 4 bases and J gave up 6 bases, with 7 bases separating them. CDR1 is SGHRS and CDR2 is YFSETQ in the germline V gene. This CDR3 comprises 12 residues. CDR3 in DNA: TGCGCCAGCAGCCTCTTTGCCGGGGAGCTGTTTTTT. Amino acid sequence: CASSLFAGELFF.

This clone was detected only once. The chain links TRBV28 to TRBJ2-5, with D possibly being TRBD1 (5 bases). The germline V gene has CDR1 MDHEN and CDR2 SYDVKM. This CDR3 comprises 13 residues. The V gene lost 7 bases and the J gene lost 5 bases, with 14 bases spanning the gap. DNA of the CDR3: TGTGCCAGCACCCAGGGTGGGTGGGAGACCCAGTACTTC. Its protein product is CASTQGGWETQYF.

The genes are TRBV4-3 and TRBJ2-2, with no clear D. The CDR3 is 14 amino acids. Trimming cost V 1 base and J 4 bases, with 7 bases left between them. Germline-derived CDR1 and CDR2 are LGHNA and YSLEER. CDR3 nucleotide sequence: TGCGCCAGCAGCCAAGGGGGAATCACCGGGGAGCTGTTTTTT. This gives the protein CASSQGGITGELFF.

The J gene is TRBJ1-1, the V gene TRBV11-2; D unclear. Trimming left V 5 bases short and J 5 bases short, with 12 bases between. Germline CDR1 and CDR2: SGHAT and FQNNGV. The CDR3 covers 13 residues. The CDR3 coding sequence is TGTGCCAGCAGCGGGTTTTATGGGACTGAAGCTTTCTTT. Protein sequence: CASSGFYGTEAFF. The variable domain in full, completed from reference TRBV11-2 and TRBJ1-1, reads EAGVAQSPRYKIIEKRQSVAFWCNPISGHATLYWYQQILGQGPKLLIQFQNNGVVDDSQLPKDRFSAERLKGVDSTLKIQPAKLEDSAVYLCASSGFYGTEAFFGQGTRLTVV.